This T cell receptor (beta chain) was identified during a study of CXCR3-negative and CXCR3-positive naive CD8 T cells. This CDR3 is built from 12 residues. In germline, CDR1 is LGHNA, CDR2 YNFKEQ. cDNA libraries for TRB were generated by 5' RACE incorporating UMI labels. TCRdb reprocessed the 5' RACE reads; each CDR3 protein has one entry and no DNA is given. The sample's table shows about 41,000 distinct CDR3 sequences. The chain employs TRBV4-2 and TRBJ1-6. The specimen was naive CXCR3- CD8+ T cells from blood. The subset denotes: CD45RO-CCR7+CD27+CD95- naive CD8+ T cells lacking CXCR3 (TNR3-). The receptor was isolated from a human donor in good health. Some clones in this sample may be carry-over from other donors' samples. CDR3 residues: CASGAFNSPLHF.